The 17 T cell receptor beta chains in this list originate from one sample, sequenced in a study of CXCR3-negative and CXCR3-positive naive CD8 T cells. 5' RACE that incorporated UMI labels was used to prepare the TRB cDNA libraries. From the 5' RACE reads, TCRdb lists one entry per CDR3 protein and no DNA. The listing records over 20,000 distinct CDR3 sequences. What was sequenced was naive CXCR3- CD8+ T cells from blood. Subset described: CD45RO-CCR7+CD27+CD95- naive CD8+ T cells lacking CXCR3 (TNR3-). These receptors were obtained from a human donor in good health. Some clones in this sample may be carry-over from other donors' samples.

The chain employs TRBV14 and TRBJ2-6. The germline V gene encodes CDR1 SGHDN and CDR2 FVKESK. This CDR3 is 16 amino acids long. The CDR3 is CANTRESLAGANVLTF.

The chain carries TRBV4-2 and TRBJ1-1; TCRdb designates TRBD1, a call that cannot be tested without DNA. CDR1 LGHNA and CDR2 YNFKEQ come from the germline V gene. This CDR3 region has 14 residues. Here the CDR3 reads CASSQGGQGLEAFF.

CDR3 sequence: CASSLGIGLRETQYF. The chain recombines TRBV12-3 or TRBV12-4 with TRBJ2-5; TCRdb indicates TRBD2, and absent DNA this call remains unverified. This CDR3 spans 15 amino acids.

The rearrangement joins TRBV29-1 to TRBJ2-5; TCRdb calls TRBD1, which cannot be checked without DNA. The germline V gene has CDR1 SQVTM and CDR2 ANQGSEA. The CDR3 has 11 residues. The CDR3 protein is CSVLGEETQYF.

This chain links TRBV7-2 with TRBJ2-7; TCRdb selects TRBD1, and the lack of DNA leaves this call unchecked. Germline V gene lookup returns CDR1 SGHTA and CDR2 FQGNSA. This CDR3 spans 15 amino acids. This CDR3 reads CASSFFPPTPREQYF.

The chain joins TRBV5-1 to TRBJ2-7. Germline V gene data show CDR1 as SGHRS and CDR2 as YFSETQ. The CDR3 sequence is 14 residues long. The CDR3 loop is CASSPDTSSYEQYF.

The rearrangement joins TRBV28 to TRBJ2-5; TCRdb names TRBD1, which stays unverified in the absence of DNA. The CDR3 has 15 amino acids. Per the germline V gene, CDR1 is MDHEN and CDR2 is SYDVKM. The CDR3 sequence is CASRDRDMLWETQYF.

The chain links TRBV11-3 to TRBJ1-6; TCRdb picks TRBD1, but there is no DNA to check that call. Per germline, CDR1 SGHNT and CDR2 YENEEA. The CDR3 has 18 amino acids. CDR3 sequence: CASSSYRTGNIYNSPLHF.

The chain employs TRBV27 and TRBJ2-2; TCRdb designates TRBD1, a call that cannot be tested without DNA. CDR1 is MNHEY, CDR2 SMNVEV, per germline (reference sequence). The CDR3 has 17 amino acids. CDR3 in amino acids: CASSFSVGQGSTGELFF.

Here the CDR3 reads CASSYSVYRGGETQYF. The rearrangement joins TRBV6-6 to TRBJ2-5; TCRdb picks TRBD1, but there is no DNA to check that call. This CDR3 has 16 residues. In germline, CDR1 is MNHNY, CDR2 SVGAGI (reference sequence).

The rearrangement uses TRBV4-1 and TRBJ2-7; TCRdb picks TRBD2, but there is no DNA to check that call. This CDR3 region has 18 residues. Germline V gene sequence: CDR1 MGHRA, CDR2 YSYEKL. The CDR3 is CASSPILAGGLSSYEQYF.

This rearrangement joins TRBV10-2 to TRBJ1-4; TCRdb's assignment of TRBD1 cannot be checked, as there is no DNA. Germline CDR1 WSHSY, CDR2 SAAADI. There are 13 residues in the CDR3. This CDR3 is CATMGRYSEKLFF.

The V call is TRBV28, the J call TRBJ2-1; TCRdb lists TRBD2, though no DNA is available to test this call. Germline loops: CDR1 MDHEN, CDR2 SYDVKM. The CDR3 runs to 13 residues. This CDR3 reads CASGTSGGNEQFF.

The chain recombines TRBV7-3 with TRBJ1-2; TCRdb lists TRBD1, though no DNA is available to test this call. Germline V lookup: CDR1 SGHTA, CDR2 FQGTGA. The CDR3 runs 14 residues. This chain's CDR3 is CASSLSGGGDGYTF.

The chain recombines TRBV7-3 with TRBJ2-1; the D gene TCRdb calls, TRBD1, cannot be checked with no DNA. Germline V gene lookup returns CDR1 SGHTA and CDR2 FQGTGA. The CDR3 consists of 12 residues. CDR3 sequence reads: CASSFAGTEQFF.

This rearrangement joins TRBV4-2 to TRBJ2-3; TCRdb selects TRBD2, and the lack of DNA leaves this call unchecked. This CDR3 comprises 17 residues. Germline CDR1 reads LGHNA; CDR2 reads YNFKEQ. The CDR3 region is CASSQDNSGGDTDTQYF.

This chain connects TRBV29-1 to TRBJ2-7; lacking DNA, the TRBD1 call made by TCRdb goes unchecked. This CDR3 contains 12 residues. The germline CDR1 and CDR2 sequences are SQVTM and ANQGSEA. This CDR3 reads CSVEGTGVEQYF.